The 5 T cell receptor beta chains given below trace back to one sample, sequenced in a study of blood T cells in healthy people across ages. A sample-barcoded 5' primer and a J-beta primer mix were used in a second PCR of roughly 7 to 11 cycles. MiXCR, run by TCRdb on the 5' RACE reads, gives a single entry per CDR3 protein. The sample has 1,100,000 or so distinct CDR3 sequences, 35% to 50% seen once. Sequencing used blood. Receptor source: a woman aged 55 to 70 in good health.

The CDR3, as DNA: TGCAGCGCCGCAGGTGTTTATAACTATGGCTACACCTTC. As protein: CSAAGVYNYGYTF. V usage is TRBV29-1 and J usage is TRBJ1-2; no reliable D call. The CDR3 is 13 residues long. Germline V CDR1 and CDR2: SQVTM, ANQGSEA. V lost 7 bases and J 1 base, leaving 13 bases between the germline ends.

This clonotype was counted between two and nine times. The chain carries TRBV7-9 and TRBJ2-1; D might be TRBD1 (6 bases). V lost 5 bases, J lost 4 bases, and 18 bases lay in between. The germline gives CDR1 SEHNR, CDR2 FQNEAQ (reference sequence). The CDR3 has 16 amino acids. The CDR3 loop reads CASSTRQANNYNEQFF. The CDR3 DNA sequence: TGTGCCAGCAGCACCAGACAGGCAAATAATTACAATGAGCAGTTCTTC.

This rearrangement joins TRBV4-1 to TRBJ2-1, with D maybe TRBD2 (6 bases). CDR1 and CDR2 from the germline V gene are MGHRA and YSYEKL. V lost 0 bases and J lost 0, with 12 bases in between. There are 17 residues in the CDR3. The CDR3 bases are TGCGCCAGCAGCCAAGAAGGACGGGGGAGCTCCTACAATGAGCAGTTCTTC. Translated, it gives CASSQEGRGSSYNEQFF.

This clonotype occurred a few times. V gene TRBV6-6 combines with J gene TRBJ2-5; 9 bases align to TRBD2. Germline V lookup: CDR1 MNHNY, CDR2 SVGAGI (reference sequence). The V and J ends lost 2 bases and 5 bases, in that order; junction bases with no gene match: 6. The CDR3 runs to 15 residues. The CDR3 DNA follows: TGTGCCAGCAGTTACGTAGCGGGAGAGAGGGAGACCCAGTACTTC. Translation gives CASSYVAGERETQYF.

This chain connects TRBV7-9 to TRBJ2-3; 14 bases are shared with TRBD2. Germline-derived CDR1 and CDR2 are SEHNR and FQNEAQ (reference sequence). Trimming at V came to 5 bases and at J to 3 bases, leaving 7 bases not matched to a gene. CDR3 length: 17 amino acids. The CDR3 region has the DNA TGTGCCAGCAGCCCAGTCCGACTAGCGGGAGGGACAGATACGCAGTATTTT. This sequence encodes CASSPVRLAGGTDTQYF.